Listed here are 20 T cell receptor beta chains from one sample, sequenced in a study of tumor and adjacent non-tumor tissue in lung cancer. This sample's RNA came from whole unsorted tissue. The normal lung tissue was taken more than 3 cm from the tumor edge. TCRbeta libraries were built with three rounds of nested PCR, modified from ARM-PCR. TCRdb ran MiXCR on the multiplex PCR reads and lists one entry per CDR3 protein. The sample gives roughly 90,000 distinct CDR3 sequences, around 82% of which show up once; 20% to 25% is in the top ten. The sample taken for sequencing was distant non-tumor lung tissue. The receptors here all came from a woman aged 45-60 years with non-small cell lung cancer.

Worth noting for this clonotype: One end of the junction does not line up with germline, which may come from a read error. As DNA, the CDR3 is TGTGCCAGCAGTCCCCCGGACCCAGTTGGCGAGACCCAATACTTC. This encodes CASSPPDPVGETQYF. This chain connects TRBV6-6 to TRBJ2-5; D gene uncertain. Germline lookup yields CDR1 MNHNY and CDR2 SVGAGI (reference sequence). The CDR3 is 15 residues long.

This clonotype was observed many times. The CDR3 here is CASSLGRSAVGYTF. CDR3 nucleotide sequence: TGTGCCAGCAGTTTAGGCAGGTCAGCGGTTGGCTACACCTTC. The chain links TRBV12-3 or TRBV12-4 to TRBJ1-2; no clear D gene. Trimming cost V 1 base and J 7 bases, with 13 bases left between them. This CDR3 comprises 14 residues.

For this clonotype: This may be a read error: a much more frequent sequence differs by one nucleotide. The chain combines TRBV20-1 with TRBJ2-7, with 8 bases fitting TRBD2. This CDR3 has 13 amino acids. The ends lost 6 bases at V and 10 bases at J; junction bases unmatched: 14. In germline, CDR1 is DFQATT, CDR2 SNEGSKA (reference sequence). The CDR3 reads CSALPGLVEKQYF. In DNA, the CDR3 is TGCAGTGCCCTTCCGGGACTAGTGGAAAAACAGTACTTC.

This chain connects TRBV11-2 to TRBJ2-5, with D possibly being TRBD1 (5 bases). Trimming took 0 bases from V and 1 from J, leaving 15 bases between them. The germline gives CDR1 SGHAT, CDR2 FQNNGV. The CDR3 extends over 17 amino acids. CDR3 in DNA: TGTGCCAGCAGCTTAGAGACCTTTGGCAGGGCCCAAGAGACCCAGTACTTC. Protein product: CASSLETFGRAQETQYF.

A remark on this clonotype: Germline is not matched at one junction end, which may reflect a read error. The gene calls are TRBV28 and TRBJ2-1; TRBD1 might be the D (6 bases). CDR3 length: 11 residues. Germline values: CDR1 MDHEN, CDR2 SYDVKM. In nucleotides, the CDR3 is TGTGCCAGCACCTGGGACAATGATCAGTTCTTC. Residues: CASTWDNDQFF.

This clonotype was counted a few times. The V call is TRBV29-1, the J call TRBJ2-2; a possible D gene is TRBD2 (6 bases). The CDR3 is 13 amino acids. Germline CDR1 reads SQVTM; CDR2 reads ANQGSEA. The CDR3 DNA reads as TGCAGTGGTGGACTATCGGACACCGGGGAGCTGTTTTTT. Amino acids: CSGGLSDTGELFF.

A note on this clonotype: One end of the junction varies from germline; a read error may be responsible. V is TRBV6-1 and J is TRBJ2-1; TRBD2 matches at 8 bases. In germline, CDR1 is MNHNS, CDR2 SASEGT. The CDR3 runs 15 residues. CDR3 loop: CASSEETGGGNVQFF. For the CDR3, the DNA is TGTGCCAGCAGTGAAGAGACGGGGGGGGGCAATGTGCAGTTCTTT.

The table lists this clonotype with a few counts. At one boundary the junction diverges from the germline segment, which might be a read error. The gene calls are TRBV12-3 or TRBV12-4 and TRBJ2-5, with a possible D match to TRBD1 (6 bases). The CDR3 sequence is 12 residues long. Here the CDR3 reads CACRGNHETQYF. As DNA, the CDR3 is TGTGCCTGCAGGGGCAACCATGAGACCCAGTACTTC.

Comments on this clonotype: A clone one base away is much larger, so this may be a read error. V gene TRBV14 combines with J gene TRBJ1-5; D is undetermined. CDR3 length: 13 residues. Germline CDR1 reads SGHDN; CDR2 reads FVKESK. CDR3 residues: CASSEGLTQPPHF. As DNA, the CDR3 is TGTGCCAGCAGCGAAGGGTTAACACAGCCCCCGCATTTT.

A word on this clonotype: The CDR3 end shows no conserved phenylalanine or tryptophan, and so a read error is likely. J is TRBJ1-1 and V is TRBV12-3 or TRBV12-4; D is undetermined. This CDR3 has 12 amino acids. CDR3 nucleotide sequence: TGTGCCTGCAGAAGGGCTGAGGCAATAGCTTTCTTA. Translation gives CACRRAEAIAFL.

As regards this clonotype: A much larger clone differs by one base, so this may be a read error. This sequence joins TRBV20-1 and TRBJ1-1; D is ambiguous. The CDR3 totals 13 residues. The germline gives CDR1 DFQATT, CDR2 SNEGSKA (reference sequence). The chain's CDR3 is CSARGTGNTGAFF. The CDR3 DNA follows: TGCAGTGCTAGAGGGACCGGGAACACTGGAGCTTTCTTT.

In this sample, this clonotype turned up once. An end of the junction does not agree with germline; a read error may underlie this. The V call is TRBV25-1, the J call TRBJ2-1; the match to TRBD1 covers 8 bases. The CDR3 totals 13 residues. Germline-derived CDR1 and CDR2 are MGHDK and SYGVNS. CDR3 sequence reads: CASRDREYNERFF. The CDR3, as DNA: TGTGCCAGCAGGGACAGGGAATACAATGAGCGGTTCTTC.

For this clonotype: At one boundary the junction diverges from the germline segment, which might be a read error. The rearrangement joins TRBV5-6 to TRBJ2-4; TRBD1 is a possible D gene (5 bases). The CDR3 consists of 20 residues. Germline V gene sequence: CDR1 SGHDT, CDR2 YYEEEE. CDR3 loop: CTSSLNIRGTRQGAKNIQYF. As DNA, the CDR3 is TGTACCAGCAGCCTCAACATAAGGGGTACCCGCCAAGGAGCCAAAAACATTCAGTACTTC.

V usage is TRBV12-3 or TRBV12-4 and J usage is TRBJ1-5, with 10 positions matching TRBD1. The CDR3 loop spans 15 amino acids. The CDR3 bases are TGTGCTAGCGGTTCAGGGACAGGGGTTGATCAGCCCCAGCATTTT. It is translated as CASGSGTGVDQPQHF.

On this clonotype: A junction end diverges from the germline sequence, so it may reflect a read error. The chain carries TRBV12-3 or TRBV12-4 and TRBJ2-7; 8 bases match TRBD1. CDR3 size: 12 residues. The CDR3 region has the DNA TGTTCCAGCAAGGGACAGGCATACGAGCAGTACTTC. Translation gives CSSKGQAYEQYF.

Of note for this clonotype: At one end, the junction sequence differs from germline, possibly due to a read error. This chain uses TRBV20-1 with TRBJ2-7; 8 bases fit TRBD1. The CDR3 has 14 amino acids. Germline assignment: CDR1 DFQATT and CDR2 SNEGSKA (reference sequence). The CDR3 protein is CNASLGQDFYEQYF. The CDR3 bases are TGCAATGCTAGTTTGGGACAGGATTTCTACGAGCAGTACTTC.

Of note for this clonotype: The junction does not match germline at one end; this may be a read error. The chain combines TRBV4-2 with TRBJ2-7; a weak D match, TRBD2 (6 bases). There are 15 residues in the CDR3. CDR1 LGHNA and CDR2 YNFKEQ come from the germline V gene. The CDR3 here is CASNQLGTLSYEQYF. The CDR3, as DNA: TGTGCCAGTAACCAGTTAGGGACTCTGTCCTACGAGCAATACTTC.

The chain joins TRBV11-2 to TRBJ1-3; no reliable D call. The CDR3 has 15 residues. The germline CDR1 and CDR2 sequences are SGHAT and FQNNGV. V lost 5 bases, J lost 2 bases, and 13 bases lay in between. The CDR3 region has the DNA TGTGCCAGCAGCCCTTCGATGGGGACTGGAAACACCATATATTTT. Protein product: CASSPSMGTGNTIYF. The full variable domain, in which reference TRBV11-2 and TRBJ1-3 provide the parts outside the CDR3, is EAGVAQSPRYKIIEKRQSVAFWCNPISGHATLYWYQQILGQGPKLLIQFQNNGVVDDSQLPKDRFSAERLKGVDSTLKIQPAKLEDSAVYLCASSPSMGTGNTIYFGEGSWLTVV.

This clonotype was detected a few times. A much larger clone differs by one base, so this may be a read error. V usage is TRBV14 and J usage is TRBJ2-1, with a possible D match to TRBD1 (6 bases). V lost 5 bases and J lost 16, with 21 bases in between. CDR3 size: 13 residues. Germline V gene lookup returns CDR1 SGHDN and CDR2 FVKESK. Here the CDR3 reads CASSGDRDMVRFF. CDR3 coding DNA: TGTGCCAGCAGCGGGGACCGGGACATGGTTAGATTCTTC.

There are a few counts of this clonotype. The chain is built from TRBV20-1 and TRBJ2-7, with D maybe TRBD2 (6 bases). The germline gives CDR1 DFQATT, CDR2 SNEGSKA (reference sequence). The CDR3 runs to 17 residues. V was shortened by 0 bases and J by 0 bases, with 18 bases between the two germline ends. CDR3 bases: TGCAGTGCTAGAGATTTCGGGGTAGCGGCTAGCTCCTACGAGCAGTACTTC. Amino acids: CSARDFGVAASSYEQYF.